This T cell receptor (beta chain) was identified during a study of regulatory T cells in long-lasting Graves disease. Study-level findings and limits: Persistent disease was associated with favored TRBV28 usage and with favored use of TRBJ1-2 and TRBJ2-5.

There are many counts of this clonotype. Its antigen is as yet unknown. The CDR3 spans 16 residues. V dropped 4 bases and J dropped 3 bases, with 15 bases sitting between them. Germline V CDR1 and CDR2: SNHLY, FYNNEI. The time point here: newly diagnosed GD, antithyroid drugs for less than 3 months. PBMCs provided the RNA from which the TCR library was made. Per American Thyroid Association guidelines, Graves' disease was diagnosed. Peripheral blood, approximately 9 milliliters per patient, was collected in EDTA tubes. Assembly of TCR beta libraries relied on iRepertoire HTBI primers together with Arm-PCR of CDR3 regions. TCRdb processed the multiplex PCR reads anew with MiXCR; each CDR3 protein has one entry. The table records 400,000 to 550,000 distinct CDR3 sequences, 15% of them present only once. The data also belong to a second study, concerning T cells in Graves' hyperthyroidism and ophthalmopathy.

The material was peripheral blood mononuclear cells (PBMCs), obtained at new diagnosis, from a patient treated with antithyroid drugs. The TCR sequence derives from a woman in her twenties or thirties with Graves disease. This sequence joins TRBV2 and TRBJ1-4; weak D call: TRBD1 (5 bases). CDR3: CASSAGLAGSNEKLFF. The DNA for the CDR3 is TGTGCCAGCAGTGCGGGGCTGGCAGGATCTAATGAAAAACTGTTTTTT.